The present entry profiles one TCR beta chain with its context. The record originates from a study of control samples from healthy donors and cancer patients. The assay was immunoSEQ multiplex PCR, and TCRdb's table has in-frame clones only and misses some. This table holds approximately 69,000 clones, over 85% found once. The CDR3 has 13 amino acids. The germline CDR1 and CDR2 sequences are MNHEY and SMNVEV (reference sequence). V was trimmed by 3 bases and J by 4 bases, leaving 9 bases between them. This sequence joins TRBV27 and TRBJ1-2, with D hard to call. The TCR originated in a man aged 55 to 70 with colorectal cancer. Material: PBMCs. CDR3 DNA: TGTGCCAGCAGTTTTGCACCTGGCTATGGCTACACCTTC. The encoded protein is CASSFAPGYGYTF.